Each of the 20 T cell receptor beta chains below was sequenced from the same sample in a study of early T cells in non-severe SARS-CoV-2 infection. TCRdb fed the 5' RACE reads into MiXCR, producing one record per CDR3 protein. The data show tens of thousands of distinct CDR3 sequences, 3.9% seen once. The sequenced sample was whole blood. These receptor sequences come from an adult who was a healthcare worker with PCR-confirmed SARS-CoV-2 infection or an uninfected control (not recorded which).

As for this clonotype: A clone one base away is much larger, so this may be a read error. The chain uses TRBV20-1 and TRBJ1-3; D remains ambiguous. CDR1 and CDR2 from the germline V gene are DFQATT and SNEGSKA (reference sequence). The CDR3 runs to 14 residues. The CDR3 here is CSARTTHSGHTIYF. DNA for the CDR3: TGCAGTGCTAGGACCACTCACTCTGGACACACCATATATTTT.

This clonotype has at least ten counts. The chain carries TRBV6-5 and TRBJ2-7, with D tentatively TRBD1 (6 bases). The CDR3 contains 13 residues. V was clipped by 8 bases and J by 3 bases, with 14 bases between them. Germline V CDR1 and CDR2: MNHEY, SVGAGI. The CDR3 sequence is CASRPGTIYEQYF. The CDR3 DNA is TGTGCCAGCCGACCCGGGACAATCTACGAGCAGTACTTC.

The rearrangement joins TRBV21-1 to TRBJ2-1; TRBD1, the table's D call, was not compared with the DNA. TRBV21-1 is an annotated pseudogene. The CDR3 is 11 residues long. CDR3 amino acids: CASGTGAYAFF. The DNA for the CDR3 is TGTGCCAGCGGTACAGGGGCCTATGCGTTCTTC.

This clonotype was seen at least ten times. The chain is built from TRBV18 and TRBJ1-3; tentatively, D is TRBD1 (6 bases). The CDR3 contains 15 residues. CDR1 KGHSH and CDR2 LQKENI come from the germline V gene. V dropped 4 bases and J dropped 4 bases, with 14 bases sitting between them. DNA of the CDR3: TGTGCCAGCTCACAATCGGGACAATCGGGAAACACCATATATTTT. This codes for CASSQSGQSGNTIYF.

There are many counts of this clonotype. V and J are TRBV4-1 and TRBJ2-3, with D perhaps matching TRBD2 (5 bases). The germline V gene encodes CDR1 MGHRA and CDR2 YSYEKL. The CDR3 contains 14 residues. V lost 0 bases and J 8 bases, leaving 12 bases between the germline ends. CDR3 sequence: CASSQDPLAGTQYF. CDR3 nucleotides: TGCGCCAGCAGCCAAGATCCGCTAGCTGGTACGCAGTATTTT.

This clonotype was seen ten or more times. V and J are TRBV7-8 and TRBJ2-1, with 12 bases fitting TRBD2. Germline V gene lookup returns CDR1 SGHVS and CDR2 FQNEAQ. There are 16 residues in the CDR3. Losses at the gene ends were 3 bases for V and 5 bases for J; bases not matched to a gene: 5. The CDR3 protein is CASSFPTSGRDNEQFF. In DNA, the CDR3 is TGTGCCAGCAGCTTTCCGACTAGCGGGAGAGACAATGAGCAGTTCTTC.

The chain carries TRBV30 and TRBJ2-3; 7 bases map to TRBD1. CDR1 is GTSNPN and CDR2 is SVGIG in the germline V gene (reference sequence). The length of the CDR3 is 16 residues. The trim removed 5 bases at V and 2 bases at J, leaving 13 bases unmatched. The CDR3 DNA follows: TGTGCCTGGGGGTTTACGAGGGGGCCAACCACAGATACGCAGTATTTT. Its protein product is CAWGFTRGPTTDTQYF.

This clonotype was seen many times. V gene TRBV2 combines with J gene TRBJ2-2; D remains ambiguous. The CDR3 contains 15 residues. V shed 6 bases and J shed 1 base, with 12 bases lying between them. Germline values: CDR1 SNHLY, CDR2 FYNNEI. CDR3 bases: TGTGCCAGCAGGGCCAGGTCTCGGAACACCGGGGAGCTGTTTTTT. This sequence encodes CASRARSRNTGELFF.

This clonotype was seen ten or more times. The gene calls are TRBV2 and TRBJ1-1; the D gene is possibly TRBD1 (5 bases). The V end lost 10 bases, the J end lost 0 bases, and 12 bases lay between the germline ends. Germline CDR1 is SNHLY and CDR2 is FYNNEI. The CDR3 covers 13 residues. CDR3 sequence: CATPGGMNTEAFF. CDR3 in DNA: TGTGCCACCCCCGGGGGGATGAACACTGAAGCTTTCTTT.

At least ten counts were recorded for this clonotype. The J gene is TRBJ2-2, the V gene TRBV12-5; TRBD2 might be the D (5 bases). Trimming stripped 1 base from V and 5 bases from J, with 14 bases between. Looked up from germline, CDR1 is LGHNT and CDR2 is FRNRAP. This CDR3 is 16 amino acids long. The CDR3: CASGLGGSARTGELFF. CDR3 in DNA: TGTGCTAGTGGTTTGGGAGGGTCGGCGCGAACCGGGGAGCTGTTTTTT.

This clonotype was seen repeatedly, ten times or more. The chain carries TRBV2 and TRBJ2-5; D unclear. V dropped 8 bases and J dropped 5 bases, with 21 bases sitting between them. The CDR3 consists of 15 residues. Germline CDR1 SNHLY, CDR2 FYNNEI. The CDR3 nucleotides are TGTGCCAGCCAAAGAACACTCTCGCCGAGGGAGACCCAGTACTTC. Translation: CASQRTLSPRETQYF.

This clonotype was seen many times. The chain recombines TRBV2 with TRBJ2-7; TRBD1 aligns across 10 bases. This CDR3 has 14 amino acids. The ends lost 6 bases at V and 6 bases at J; junction bases unmatched: 8. Germline CDR1 and CDR2: SNHLY and FYNNEI. The CDR3 region has the DNA TGTGCCAGCAGGGGGACAGGGGTGCTTGCCGAGCAGTACTTC. It yields the protein CASRGTGVLAEQYF.

J is TRBJ2-1 and V is TRBV7-2, with 11 bases fitting TRBD2. Looked up from germline, CDR1 is SGHTA and CDR2 is FQGNSA. Trimming at V came to 4 bases and at J to 10 bases, leaving 12 bases not matched to a gene. The CDR3 length is 16 residues. CDR3 protein: CASSSGLAGALGEQFF. The DNA of the CDR3 is TGTGCCAGCAGCTCCGGACTAGCGGGCGCCTTGGGGGAGCAGTTCTTC.

The rearrangement joins TRBV11-1 to TRBJ1-1, with D uncertain. Looked up from germline, CDR1 is SGHAT and CDR2 is FQDESV (reference sequence). The CDR3 consists of 13 residues. V was pared by 2 bases and J by 4 bases, with 8 bases between. CDR3: CASSLFRGTEAFF. In nucleotides, the CDR3 is TGTGCCAGCAGCTTATTCCGGGGCACTGAAGCTTTCTTT.

In this sample, this clonotype turned up many times. V is TRBV5-5 and J is TRBJ2-3, with D hard to call. Germline CDR1 and CDR2: SGHKS and YYEKEE (reference sequence). The CDR3 loop spans 16 amino acids. Trimming took off 0 bases at V and 2 bases at J, with 13 bases between the two ends. CDR3 DNA sequence: TGTGCCAGCAGCTTGGGGCAGGACCCCTACACAGATACGCAGTATTTT. Protein sequence: CASSLGQDPYTDTQYF.

At least ten counts were recorded for this clonotype. The chain couples TRBV25-1 to TRBJ1-2; D is unresolved. Deletions cut 1 base from V and 1 base from J, with 10 bases between. The CDR3 consists of 15 residues. Germline CDR1 reads MGHDK; CDR2 reads SYGVNS. In DNA, the CDR3 is TGTGCCAGCAGTGAATCGGGATTCGGTAACTATGGCTACACCTTC. It codes for CASSESGFGNYGYTF.

This chain joins TRBV5-1 and TRBJ1-2, with TRBD1 as a possible D gene (5 bases). Germline lookup yields CDR1 SGHRS and CDR2 YFSETQ. Between the trimmed V and J ends, which lost 0 bases and 4 bases, there was a span of 10 bases. The CDR3 has 14 residues. CDR3 sequence: CASSLDRGGYGYTF. The DNA for the CDR3 is TGCGCCAGCAGCTTGGATAGGGGCGGCTATGGCTACACCTTC.

The sample holds many counts of this clonotype. The chain recombines TRBV12-3 or TRBV12-4 with TRBJ1-5, with a possible D match to TRBD1 (5 bases). The CDR3 contains 15 residues. V dropped 7 bases and J dropped 7 bases, with 20 bases sitting between them. CDR3 sequence (DNA): TGTGCCAGCACCACAGGTGGGCGGCTGAGGCAGCCCCAGCATTTT. Translated, it gives CASTTGGRLRQPQHF.

This clonotype was detected many times. CDR3 region: CASSLGEGQPQHF. The CDR3 DNA reads as TGTGCCAGCAGTTTAGGGGAAGGTCAGCCCCAGCATTTT. The chain is built from TRBV12-3 or TRBV12-4 and TRBJ1-5; unclear D gene. This CDR3 is built from 13 residues. Trimming cost V 1 base and J 6 bases, with 7 bases left between them.

This clonotype was detected many times. The rearrangement links TRBV5-1 to TRBJ1-2; D is ambiguous. Per the germline V gene, CDR1 is SGHRS and CDR2 is YFSETQ. Trimming stripped 0 bases from V and 5 bases from J, with 20 bases between. This CDR3 contains 17 residues. The CDR3 protein is CASSLAQSPIEPYGYTF. The CDR3 DNA is TGCGCCAGCAGCTTGGCCCAGTCGCCCATCGAACCATATGGCTACACCTTC.